The 7 T cell receptor beta chains listed next were all sequenced from one sample in a study of CD8 T cells in Susac syndrome. Random hexamers were used to reverse transcribe an amount of about 0.45 to 1 ug RNA. TCRdb called the immunoSEQ multiplex PCR reads again in MiXCR, with one record for every CDR3 protein. The table shows 70,000 to 100,000 distinct CDR3 sequences, with about 93% occurring only once. The sample taken for sequencing was CD8+ T cells from PBMCs. The receptor source for this set is a human donor in good health.

The chain recombines TRBV30 with TRBJ1-2; TRBD1 matches at 9 bases. The germline gives CDR1 GTSNPN, CDR2 SVGIG (reference sequence). CDR3 length: 15 residues. Trimming removed 1 base from V and 1 base from J; junction bases left unmatched: 4. This CDR3 is CAWSDRTGVNYGYTF. In nucleotides, the CDR3 is TGTGCCTGGAGTGACCGGACAGGGGTTAACTATGGCTACACCTTC.

The chain recombines TRBV19 with TRBJ1-2; D is ambiguous. V gave up 7 bases and J gave up 2 bases, with 5 bases separating them. Germline lookup yields CDR1 LNHDA and CDR2 SQIVND (reference sequence). CDR3 size: 11 residues. This chain's CDR3 is CASNGNYGYTF. CDR3 sequence (DNA): TGTGCCAGTAATGGGAACTATGGCTACACCTTC.

This clonotype turned up a few times. This chain uses TRBV27 with TRBJ1-1; unclear D gene. The V end was cut by 6 bases, the J end by 1 base, with 6 bases between. The germline gives CDR1 MNHEY, CDR2 SMNVEV (reference sequence). The CDR3 is 12 residues long. CDR3 residues: CASRVGNTEAFF. Here the CDR3 DNA reads TGTGCCAGCAGGGTAGGGAACACTGAAGCTTTCTTT.

The chain recombines TRBV29-1 with TRBJ1-5; 8 nucleotides match TRBD1. Germline assignment: CDR1 SQVTM and CDR2 ANQGSEA. The CDR3 consists of 13 residues. V shed 6 bases and J 6 bases; nucleotides not matched to a gene: 7. The chain's CDR3 is CSVLTGGGQPQHF. The CDR3 nucleotides read TGCAGCGTACTAACAGGGGGAGGTCAGCCCCAGCATTTT.

The chain recombines TRBV7-3 with TRBJ2-2; tentatively, D is TRBD1 (5 bases). Germline CDR1 SGHTA, CDR2 FQGTGA. The CDR3 runs 14 residues. The ends were cut back, 4 bases at V and 8 bases at J, with 14 bases in the middle. DNA for the CDR3: TGTGCCAGCAGCTCCTTCGACAGCTTAGGGGAGCTGTTTTTT. It specifies CASSSFDSLGELFF. The variable domain in full, completed from reference TRBV7-3 and TRBJ2-2, reads GAGVSQTPSNKVTEKGKYVELRCDPISGHTALYWYRQSLGQGPEFLIYFQGTGAADDSGLPNDRFFAVRPEGSVSTLKIQRTERGDSAVYLCASSSFDSLGELFFGEGSRLTVL.

The chain employs TRBV27 and TRBJ2-1, with D uncertain. In germline, CDR1 is MNHEY, CDR2 SMNVEV (reference sequence). The CDR3 has 14 residues. Trimming shortened V by 2 bases and J by 5 bases, and 10 bases separated the two germline ends. CDR3 residues: CASSLRGNHNEQFF. The CDR3 DNA reads TGTGCCAGCAGTTTACGCGGAAATCACAATGAGCAGTTCTTC.

V is TRBV7-9 and J is TRBJ2-5; 8 bases match TRBD1. The CDR3 is 14 amino acids. V lost 5 bases, J lost 4 bases, and 6 bases stayed unmatched. CDR1 is SEHNR and CDR2 is FQNEAQ in the germline V gene (reference sequence). CDR3 loop: CASSPQTGAETQYF. Written as DNA, the CDR3 is TGTGCCAGCAGCCCTCAGACAGGGGCAGAGACCCAGTACTTC. The entire variable domain, with the rest obtained from reference TRBV7-9 and TRBJ2-5, is as follows: DTGVSQNPRHKITKRGQNVTFRCDPISEHNRLYWYRQTLGQGPEFLTYFQNEAQLEKSRLLSDRFSAERPKGSFSTLEIQRTEQGDSAMYLCASSPQTGAETQYFGPGTRLLVL.